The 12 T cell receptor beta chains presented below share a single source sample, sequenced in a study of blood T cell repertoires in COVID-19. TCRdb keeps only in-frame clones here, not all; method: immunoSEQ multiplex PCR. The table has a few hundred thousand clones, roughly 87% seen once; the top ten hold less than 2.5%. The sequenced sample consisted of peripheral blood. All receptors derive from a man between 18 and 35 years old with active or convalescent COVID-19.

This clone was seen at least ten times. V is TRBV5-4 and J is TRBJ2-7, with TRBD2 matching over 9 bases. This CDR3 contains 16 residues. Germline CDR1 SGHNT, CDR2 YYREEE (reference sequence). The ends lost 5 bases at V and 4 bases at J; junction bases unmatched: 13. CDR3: CASRYGGGGASYEQYF. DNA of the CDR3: TGTGCCAGCAGATACGGGGGCGGGGGGGCCTCTTACGAGCAGTACTTC. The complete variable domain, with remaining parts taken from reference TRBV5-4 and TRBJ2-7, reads ETGVTQSPTHLIKTRGQQVTLRCSSQSGHNTVSWYQQALGQGPQFIFQYYREEENGRGNFPPRFSGLQFPNYSSELNVNALELDDSALYLCASRYGGGGASYEQYFGPGTRLTVT.

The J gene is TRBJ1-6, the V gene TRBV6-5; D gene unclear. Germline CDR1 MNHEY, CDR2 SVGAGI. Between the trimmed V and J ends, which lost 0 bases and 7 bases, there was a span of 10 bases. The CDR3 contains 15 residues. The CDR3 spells CASSYSARGNSPLHF. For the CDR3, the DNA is TGTGCCAGCAGTTACTCGGCCCGAGGGAATTCACCCCTCCACTTT.

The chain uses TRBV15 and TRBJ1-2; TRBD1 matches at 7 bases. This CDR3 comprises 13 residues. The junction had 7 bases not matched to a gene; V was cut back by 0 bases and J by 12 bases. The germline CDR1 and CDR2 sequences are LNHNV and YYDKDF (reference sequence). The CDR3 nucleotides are TGTGCCACCAGCAGAGACGGGGACAGTTTCCACACCTTC. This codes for CATSRDGDSFHTF.

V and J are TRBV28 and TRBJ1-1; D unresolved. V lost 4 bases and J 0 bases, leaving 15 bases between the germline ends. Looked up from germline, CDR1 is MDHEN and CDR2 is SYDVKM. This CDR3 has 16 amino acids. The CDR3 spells CASSSLSGLMNTEAFF. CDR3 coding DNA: TGTGCCAGCAGTTCCCTCTCAGGTCTCATGAACACTGAAGCTTTCTTT.

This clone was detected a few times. The CDR3 loop reads CASSLRQGSKGDQPQHF. For the CDR3, the DNA is TGTGCCAGCAGCCTCCGACAGGGGAGTAAAGGCGACCAGCCCCAGCATTTT. The rearrangement uses TRBV28 and TRBJ1-5; TRBD1 matches at 8 bases. With 6 bases clipped from V and 7 bases from J, the junction kept 17 bases outside the gene matches. CDR1 is MDHEN, CDR2 SYDVKM, per germline. The CDR3 totals 17 residues.

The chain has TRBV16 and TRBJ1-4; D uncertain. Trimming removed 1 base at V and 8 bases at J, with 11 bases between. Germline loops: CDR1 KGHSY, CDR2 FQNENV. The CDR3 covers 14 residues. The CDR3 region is CASSQWSSGEKLFF. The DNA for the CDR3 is TGTGCCAGCAGCCAATGGTCATCAGGCGAAAAACTGTTTTTT.

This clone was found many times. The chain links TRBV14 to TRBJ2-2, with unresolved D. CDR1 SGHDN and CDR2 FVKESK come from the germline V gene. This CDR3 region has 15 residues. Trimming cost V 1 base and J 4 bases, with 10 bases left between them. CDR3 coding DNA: TGTGCCAGCAGCCAAGGTCCTACCTTCACCGGGGAGCTGTTTTTT. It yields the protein CASSQGPTFTGELFF.

The CDR3 nucleotides read TGTGCCAGCAGCCCGGTCACAGATCACGAGCAGTACTTC. This sequence encodes CASSPVTDHEQYF. The chain couples TRBV7-9 to TRBJ2-7; the D is unclear. The V and J ends lost 5 bases and 5 bases respectively, with 13 bases between them. The CDR3 spans 13 residues. The germline gives CDR1 SEHNR, CDR2 FQNEAQ (reference sequence).

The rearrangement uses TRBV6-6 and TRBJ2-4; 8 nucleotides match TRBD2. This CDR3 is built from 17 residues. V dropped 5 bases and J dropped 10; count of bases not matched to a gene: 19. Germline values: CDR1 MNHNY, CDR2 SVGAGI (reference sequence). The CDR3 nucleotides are TGTGCCAGCAGTCAGGGGCCGCAGCGGGAGCTTTATGGGATTCAGTACTTC. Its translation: CASSQGPQRELYGIQYF.

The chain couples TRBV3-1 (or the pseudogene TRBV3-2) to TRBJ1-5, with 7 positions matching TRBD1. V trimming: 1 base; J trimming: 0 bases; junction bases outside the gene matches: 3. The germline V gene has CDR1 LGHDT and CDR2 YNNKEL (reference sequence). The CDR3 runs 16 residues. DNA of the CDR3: TGTGCCAGCAGCCAAGGGACAGGATATAGCAATCAGCCCCAGCATTTT. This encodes CASSQGTGYSNQPQHF.

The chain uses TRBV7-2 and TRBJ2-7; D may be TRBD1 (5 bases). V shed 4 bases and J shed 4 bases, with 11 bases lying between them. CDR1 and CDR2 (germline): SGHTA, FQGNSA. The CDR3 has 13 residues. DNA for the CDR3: TGTGCCAGCAGCTCCTGGAAGGGGTACGAGCAGTACTTC. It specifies CASSSWKGYEQYF.

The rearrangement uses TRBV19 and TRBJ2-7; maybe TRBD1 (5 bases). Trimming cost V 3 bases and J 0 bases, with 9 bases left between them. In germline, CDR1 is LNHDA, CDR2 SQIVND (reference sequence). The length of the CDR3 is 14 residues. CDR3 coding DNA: TGTGCCAGTAGTATCTCCACAGGCTCCTACGAGCAGTACTTC. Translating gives CASSISTGSYEQYF. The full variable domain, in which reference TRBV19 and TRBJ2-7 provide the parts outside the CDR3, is DGGITQSPKYLFRKEGQNVTLSCEQNLNHDAMYWYRQDPGQGLRLIYYSQIVNDFQKGDIAEGYSVSREKKESFPLTVTSAQKNPTAFYLCASSISTGSYEQYFGPGTRLTVT.